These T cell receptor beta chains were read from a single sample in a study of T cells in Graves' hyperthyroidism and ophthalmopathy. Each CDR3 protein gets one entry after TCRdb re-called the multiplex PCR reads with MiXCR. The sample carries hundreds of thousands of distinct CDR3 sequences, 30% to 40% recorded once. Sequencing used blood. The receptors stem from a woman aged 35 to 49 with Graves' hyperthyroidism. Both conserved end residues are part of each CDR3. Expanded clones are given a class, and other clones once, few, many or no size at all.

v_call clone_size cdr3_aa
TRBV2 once CASSEGAIYEQYF
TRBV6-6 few CASSPYTHEQYF
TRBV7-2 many CASTLMAGSNTGELFF
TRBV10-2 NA CASRARAGTRTGELFF
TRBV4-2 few CASTFPRGDTEAFF
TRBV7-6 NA CASSPGQGYTDTQYF
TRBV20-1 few CSARDGRLPQETQYF
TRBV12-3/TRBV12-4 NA CASRPEGTERRTGELFF
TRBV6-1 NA CASTLFSYEQYF
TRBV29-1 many CSVFTGELFF
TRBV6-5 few CASSYRQGYPEAFF
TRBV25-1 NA CASITEENTEAFF
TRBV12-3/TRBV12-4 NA CASSHFGTGGLSEQYF
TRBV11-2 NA CASSLIPGVTYNSPLHF
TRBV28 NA CASSLPGQGNEQYF
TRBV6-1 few CAIHRGLGEKLFF
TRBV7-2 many CASSLVGGGDQPQHF
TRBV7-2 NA CASSPFFGAWPQHF
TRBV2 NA CASSEQAGGNSPLHF
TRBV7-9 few CASSLMTGYGYTF
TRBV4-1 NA CASSHFGTSGPPRDLEQYF
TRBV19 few CASSLLGTSDNTGELFF
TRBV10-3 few CAISSGLAGSNNEQFF
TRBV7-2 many CASSVNRGERAFF
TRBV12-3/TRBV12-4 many CASRSRGARNSPLHF
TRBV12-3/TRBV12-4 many CASSLRTGASNQPQHF
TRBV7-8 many CASRGSGRYQETQYF
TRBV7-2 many CASSLVAGTGGEQYF
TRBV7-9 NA CASSLVGTSRNYEQYF
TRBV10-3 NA CATAGTGYYGYTF
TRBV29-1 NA CSVGLAGTYEQYF
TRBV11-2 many CASSPWTTTNEKLFF
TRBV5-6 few CASSSAPGQGEKLFF
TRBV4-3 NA CASSQDRKGNQPQHF
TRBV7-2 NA CASSSGTPGVEQYF
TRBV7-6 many CASSARRNTEAFF
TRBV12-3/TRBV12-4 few CASSLMGGLPGNTIYF
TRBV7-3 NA CASSLGGTGTTGEPFF
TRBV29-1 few CSIGGIQETQYF
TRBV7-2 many CASSYGVMNTEAFF
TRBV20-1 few CSARRVANEKLFF
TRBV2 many CASSGRAGYSNQPQHF
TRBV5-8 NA CASSPRTDDNYGYTF
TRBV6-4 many CASSRGQGVGGYTF